A single sample gave rise to the 3 T cell receptor beta chains below, sequenced in a study of cytomegalovirus exposure and HLA in healthy donors. Sequencing was performed with immunoSEQ multiplex PCR; in TCRdb, only in-frame clones are kept and a portion is missing. The table includes under 300,000 clones, around 88% detected once. The material sequenced was PBMCs. The receptors originated from a woman in her thirties in good health and CMV-seropositive.

The J gene is TRBJ2-7, the V gene TRBV7-9; D gene ambiguous. Looked up from germline, CDR1 is SEHNR and CDR2 is FQNEAQ (reference sequence). The CDR3 runs 12 residues. V was pared by 5 bases and J by 5 bases, with 10 bases between. CDR3 sequence: CASSPPADEQYF. CDR3 in DNA: TGTGCCAGCAGCCCACCTGCAGACGAGCAGTACTTC. The variable domain in full, with the rest retrieved from reference TRBV7-9 and TRBJ2-7, is DTGVSQNPRHKITKRGQNVTFRCDPISEHNRLYWYRQTLGQGPEFLTYFQNEAQLEKSRLLSDRFSAERPKGSFSTLEIQRTEQGDSAMYLCASSPPADEQYFGPGTRLTVT.

The rearrangement joins TRBV10-3 to TRBJ2-5; D perhaps matches TRBD1 (6 bases). The CDR3 is 13 amino acids. Trimming stripped 2 bases from V and 5 bases from J, with 9 bases between. Germline loops: CDR1 ENHRY, CDR2 SYGVKD. The CDR3 is CAISERRGETQYF. In DNA, the CDR3 is TGTGCCATCAGTGAGCGAAGGGGGGAGACCCAGTACTTC.

V gene TRBV4-2 combines with J gene TRBJ2-7; possible D gene TRBD2, 5 bases. V lost 3 bases and J lost 5, with 20 bases in between. Germline V gene lookup returns CDR1 LGHNA and CDR2 YNFKEQ. The CDR3 has 16 amino acids. The DNA for the CDR3 is TGTGCCAGCAGCCAGAGAGGGTTAGGGCTAAGCCACGAGCAGTACTTC. Amino acids: CASSQRGLGLSHEQYF.